Each of the 3 T cell receptor beta chains below was sequenced from the same sample in a study of cytomegalovirus exposure and HLA in healthy donors. The PCR ran on 60 Vbeta and 13 Jbeta primers. Clones were sequenced by immunoSEQ multiplex PCR, and TCRdb holds only the in-frame ones, with some missing. Of 55,000 to 80,000 clones listed, more than 75% are singletons. Sequenced input: PBMCs. These receptors all stem from a man aged 18 to 29 in good health and CMV-seronegative.

The chain employs TRBV27 and TRBJ2-1; a possible D gene is TRBD1 (5 bases). Germline V gene sequence: CDR1 MNHEY, CDR2 SMNVEV (reference sequence). The CDR3 is 15 residues long. Trimming left V 3 bases short and J 3 bases short, with 12 bases between. CDR3 sequence (DNA): TGTGCCAGCAGTTTTAATGGACACAACTACAATGAGCAGTTCTTC. Translated: CASSFNGHNYNEQFF.

V usage is TRBV5-8 and J usage is TRBJ1-2; possibly TRBD1 for D (6 bases). V was trimmed by 4 bases and J by 8 bases, leaving 18 bases between them. This CDR3 comprises 14 residues. Germline assignment: CDR1 SGHTS and CDR2 YDEGEE. CDR3 amino acids: CASSIRNRVGGYTF. The DNA of the CDR3 is TGTGCCAGCAGCATACGAAACAGGGTGGGGGGCTACACCTTC.

This clone was recorded a few times. The chain links TRBV7-2 to TRBJ2-3; the D gene is possibly TRBD2 (5 bases). Trimming cost V 5 bases and J 3 bases, with 9 bases left between them. CDR3 length equals 13 residues. The germline V gene encodes CDR1 SGHTA and CDR2 FQGNSA. The CDR3 nucleotides are TGTGCCAGCAGCCGGGGTTGGACAGATACGCAGTATTTT. Its translation is CASSRGWTDTQYF.